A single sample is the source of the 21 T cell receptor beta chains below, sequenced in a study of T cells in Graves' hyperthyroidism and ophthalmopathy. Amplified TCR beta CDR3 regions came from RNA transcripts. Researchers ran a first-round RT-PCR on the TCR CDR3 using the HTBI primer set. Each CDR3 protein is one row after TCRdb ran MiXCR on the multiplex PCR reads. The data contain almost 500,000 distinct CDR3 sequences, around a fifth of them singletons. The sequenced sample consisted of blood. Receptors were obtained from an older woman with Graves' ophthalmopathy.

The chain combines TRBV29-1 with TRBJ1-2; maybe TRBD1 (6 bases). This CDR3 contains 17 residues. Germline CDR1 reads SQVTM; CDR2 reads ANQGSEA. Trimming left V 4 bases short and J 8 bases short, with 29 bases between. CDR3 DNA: TGCAGCGTTGGGGGCGGGGGGGGCGGATCAACCTTCTACGGCTACACCTTC. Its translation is CSVGGGGGGSTFYGYTF.

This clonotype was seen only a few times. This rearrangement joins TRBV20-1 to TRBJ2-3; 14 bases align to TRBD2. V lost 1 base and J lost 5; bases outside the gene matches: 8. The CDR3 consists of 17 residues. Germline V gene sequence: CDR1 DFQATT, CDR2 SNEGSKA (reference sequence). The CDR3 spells CSARVGTSGSNKDTQYF. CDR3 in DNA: TGCAGTGCTAGAGTGGGGACTAGCGGGAGCAATAAAGATACGCAGTATTTT.

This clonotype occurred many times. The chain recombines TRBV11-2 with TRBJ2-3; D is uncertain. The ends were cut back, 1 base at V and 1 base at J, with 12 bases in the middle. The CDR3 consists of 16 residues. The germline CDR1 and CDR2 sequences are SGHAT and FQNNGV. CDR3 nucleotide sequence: TGTGCCAGCAGCTTAGGTACTGACTCCCGCACAGATACGCAGTATTTT. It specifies CASSLGTDSRTDTQYF.

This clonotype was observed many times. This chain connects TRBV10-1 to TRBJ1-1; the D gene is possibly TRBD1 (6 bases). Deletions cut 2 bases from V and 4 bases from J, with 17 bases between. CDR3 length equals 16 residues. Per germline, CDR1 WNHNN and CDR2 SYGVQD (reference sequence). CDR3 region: CASSEGLTGKGTEAFF. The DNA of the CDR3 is TGCGCCAGCAGTGAGGGGTTAACAGGGAAGGGCACTGAAGCTTTCTTT.

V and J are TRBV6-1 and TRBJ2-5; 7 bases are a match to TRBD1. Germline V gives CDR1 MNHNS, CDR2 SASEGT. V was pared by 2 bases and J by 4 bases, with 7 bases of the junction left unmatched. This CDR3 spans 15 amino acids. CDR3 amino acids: CASSENAGGIETQYF. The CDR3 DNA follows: TGTGCCAGCAGTGAAAACGCAGGGGGTATAGAGACCCAGTACTTC.

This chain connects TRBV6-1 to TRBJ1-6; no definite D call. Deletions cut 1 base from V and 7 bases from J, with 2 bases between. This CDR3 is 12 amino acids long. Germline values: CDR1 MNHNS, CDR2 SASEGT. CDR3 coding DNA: TGTGCCAGCAGTGAAGTAAATTCACCCCTCCACTTT. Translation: CASSEVNSPLHF.

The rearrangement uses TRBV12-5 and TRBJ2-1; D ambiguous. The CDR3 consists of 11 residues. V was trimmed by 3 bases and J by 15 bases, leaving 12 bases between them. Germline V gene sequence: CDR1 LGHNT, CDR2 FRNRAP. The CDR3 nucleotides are TGTGCTAGTGGTTTTTGGCGGAATTGGTTCTTC. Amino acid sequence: CASGFWRNWFF.

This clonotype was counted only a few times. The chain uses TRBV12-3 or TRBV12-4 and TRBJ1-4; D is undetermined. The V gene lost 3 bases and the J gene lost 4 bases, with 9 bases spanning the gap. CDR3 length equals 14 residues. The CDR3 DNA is TGTGCCAGCAGTTTTGCGGAATTTAATGAAAAACTGTTTTTT. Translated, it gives CASSFAEFNEKLFF.

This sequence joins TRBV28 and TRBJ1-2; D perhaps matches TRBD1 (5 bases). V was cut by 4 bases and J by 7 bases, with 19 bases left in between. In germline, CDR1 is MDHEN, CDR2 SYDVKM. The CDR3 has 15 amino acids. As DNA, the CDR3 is TGTGCCAGCAGTTCCGCGGGACGGCTTGTACGTGGCTACACCTTC. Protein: CASSSAGRLVRGYTF.

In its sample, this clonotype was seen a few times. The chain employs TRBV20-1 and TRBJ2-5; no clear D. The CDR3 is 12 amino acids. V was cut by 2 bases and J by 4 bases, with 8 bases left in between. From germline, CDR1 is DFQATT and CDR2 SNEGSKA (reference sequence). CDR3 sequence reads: CSARSRRETQYF. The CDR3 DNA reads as TGCAGTGCTAGATCTAGGAGAGAGACCCAGTACTTC.

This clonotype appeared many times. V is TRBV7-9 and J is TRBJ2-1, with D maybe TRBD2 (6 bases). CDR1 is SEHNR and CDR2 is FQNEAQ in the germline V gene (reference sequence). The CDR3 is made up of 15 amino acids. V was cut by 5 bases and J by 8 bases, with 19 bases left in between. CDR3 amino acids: CASSAWDSGSDEQFF. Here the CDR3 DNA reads TGTGCCAGCAGCGCATGGGACTCGGGTAGCGATGAGCAGTTCTTC.

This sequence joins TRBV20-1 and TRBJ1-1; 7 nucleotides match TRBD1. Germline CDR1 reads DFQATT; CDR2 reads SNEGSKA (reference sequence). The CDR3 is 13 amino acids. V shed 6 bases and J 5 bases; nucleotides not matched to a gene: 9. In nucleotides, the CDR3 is TGCAGTGCACCCAAGGGGGCTTGGACTGAAGCTTTCTTT. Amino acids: CSAPKGAWTEAFF.

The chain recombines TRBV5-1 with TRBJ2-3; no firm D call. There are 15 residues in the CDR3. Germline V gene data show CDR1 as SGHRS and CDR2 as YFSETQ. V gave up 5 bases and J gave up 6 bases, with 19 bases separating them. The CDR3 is CASRPIPQLPDTQYF. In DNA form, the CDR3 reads TGCGCCAGCAGGCCAATTCCCCAGCTCCCGGATACGCAGTATTTT.

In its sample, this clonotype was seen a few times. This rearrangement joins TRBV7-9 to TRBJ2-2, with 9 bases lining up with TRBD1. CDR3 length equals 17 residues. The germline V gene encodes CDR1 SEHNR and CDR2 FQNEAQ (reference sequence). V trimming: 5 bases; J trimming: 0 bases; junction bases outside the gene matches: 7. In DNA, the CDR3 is TGTGCCAGCAGCCGCCGGGACAGGGATCCGAACACCGGGGAGCTGTTTTTT. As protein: CASSRRDRDPNTGELFF.

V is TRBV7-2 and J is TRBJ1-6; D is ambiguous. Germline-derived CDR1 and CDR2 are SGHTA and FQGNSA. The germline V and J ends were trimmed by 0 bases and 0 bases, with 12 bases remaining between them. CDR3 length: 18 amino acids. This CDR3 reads CASSLALPGSSYNSPLHF. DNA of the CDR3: TGTGCCAGCAGCTTAGCGTTACCCGGGAGCTCCTATAATTCACCCCTCCACTTT. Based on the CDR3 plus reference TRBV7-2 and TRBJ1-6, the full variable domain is GAGVSQSPSNKVTEKGKDVELRCDPISGHTALYWYRQSLGQGLEFLIYFQGNSAPDKSGLPSDRFSAERTGGSVSTLTIQRTQQEDSAVYLCASSLALPGSSYNSPLHFGNGTRLTVT.

In DNA form, the CDR3 reads TGTGCCAGCAGCAGCCTAGCGAACTCCTACGAGCAGTACTTC. It yields the protein CASSSLANSYEQYF. This chain connects TRBV11-2 to TRBJ2-7; possible D gene TRBD2, 6 bases. The CDR3 loop spans 14 amino acids. The V end was cut by 5 bases, the J end by 0 bases, with 11 bases between. Germline V gene lookup returns CDR1 SGHAT and CDR2 FQNNGV.

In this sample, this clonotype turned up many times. CDR3 amino acids: CSVGRGGNTEAFF. The CDR3 bases are TGCAGCGTGGGACGAGGGGGTAACACTGAAGCTTTCTTT. This chain uses TRBV29-1 with TRBJ1-1; perhaps TRBD1 as D (6 bases). CDR3 length: 13 amino acids. Trimming pared 6 bases from V and 2 bases from J, leaving 13 bases between. Germline values: CDR1 SQVTM, CDR2 ANQGSEA.

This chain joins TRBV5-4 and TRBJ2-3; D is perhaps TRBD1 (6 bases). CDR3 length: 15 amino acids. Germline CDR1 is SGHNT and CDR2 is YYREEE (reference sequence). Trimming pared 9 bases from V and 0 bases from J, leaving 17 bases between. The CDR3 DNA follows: TGTGCCACCTCAGCTTGGGACATAAGCACAGATACGCAGTATTTT. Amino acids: CATSAWDISTDTQYF.

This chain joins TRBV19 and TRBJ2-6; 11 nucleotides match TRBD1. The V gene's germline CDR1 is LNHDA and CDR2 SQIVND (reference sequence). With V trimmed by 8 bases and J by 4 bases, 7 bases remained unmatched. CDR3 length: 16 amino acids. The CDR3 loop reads CASGQGARSGANVLTF. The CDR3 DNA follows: TGTGCCAGTGGACAGGGGGCCAGATCGGGGGCCAACGTCCTGACTTTC.

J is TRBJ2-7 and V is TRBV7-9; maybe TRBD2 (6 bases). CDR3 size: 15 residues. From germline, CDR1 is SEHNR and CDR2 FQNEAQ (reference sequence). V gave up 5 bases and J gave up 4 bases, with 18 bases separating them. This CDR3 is CASSPRETPGYEQYF. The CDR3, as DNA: TGTGCCAGCAGCCCCCGGGAGACACCAGGGTACGAGCAGTACTTC. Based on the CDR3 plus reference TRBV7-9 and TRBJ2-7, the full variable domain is DTGVSQNPRHKITKRGQNVTFRCDPISEHNRLYWYRQTLGQGPEFLTYFQNEAQLEKSRLLSDRFSAERPKGSFSTLEIQRTEQGDSAMYLCASSPRETPGYEQYFGPGTRLTVT.

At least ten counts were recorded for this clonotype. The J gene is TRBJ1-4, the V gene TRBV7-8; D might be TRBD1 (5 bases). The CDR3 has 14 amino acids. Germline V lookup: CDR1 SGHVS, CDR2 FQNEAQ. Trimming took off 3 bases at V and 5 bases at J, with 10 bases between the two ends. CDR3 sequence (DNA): TGTGCCAGCAGCTTGGGACTGCGAAATGAAAAACTGTTTTTT. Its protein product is CASSLGLRNEKLFF.